The sequence of this TCR beta chain was determined in a study of cytomegalovirus exposure and HLA in healthy donors (TCRdb year 2017). As for the study more broadly: In an earlier analysis of several hundred of the donors, about 260 Gb of sequence data and some 100 million unique TCR beta sequences from roughly 190 million T cells were reported. An early release that covered about 600 HLA-typed donors contained around 300 gigabases of sequencing data and 70 million to 100 million unique TCR sequences. Of the approximately 400 genotyped donors, 70% to 90% were placed in the genetic ancestry cluster associated with self-reported Caucasian donors. The study was designed to test whether signatures of past pathogen exposure could be identified by cataloging public T cell receptors. The study used immunosequencing to profile the T cell repertoires of 666 subjects and linked those repertoires to cytomegalovirus serostatus. Besides the first cohort of 666 subjects, a separate validation cohort made up of roughly 120 different subjects was used. High-throughput TCR immunosequencing, statistical association of individual TCRs with disease status, and machine learning were combined to predict cytomegalovirus infection status. A later analysis re-analyzed previously published TCR beta repertoires from 666 donors and added high-resolution HLA genotyping to study TCR occurrence patterns. Rather than drawing on any new phenotypic data, the later analysis identified candidate immune exposures from TCR beta sequences and the way those sequences occurred across donors. In an earlier analysis of more than 550 of the donors, high-throughput TCR beta sequencing was used to judge whether each TCR beta V gene segment behaved as functional or pseudogenic. Alongside the repertoire data, information on donor age, sex, ethnicity and CMV serostatus was compiled. A later genetic analysis took genome-wide SNP genotypes for about 60% of the roughly 670 donors and used that subset as a discovery cohort. Every discovery cohort repertoire had been produced on one sequencing platform. Both class I and class II loci were covered by HLA typing, at four-digit resolution. Typing coverage differed by locus: A, B, C, DRB1 and DQB1 were typed in roughly 629-630 donors, DQA1 in 522, DPA1 in 606, and DPB1 in 400 to 480. Because of strong linkage in the cohort, roughly five DR-DQ haplotypes were treated as single units for association and clustering. Among approximately 370 genotyped donors of the cohort, an average of approximately 240,000 unique TCR beta nucleotide sequences was sequenced per donor, of which 15% to 20% were non-productive.

Based on the germline V gene, the CDR1 and CDR2 sequences are MGHDK and SYGVNS. V loses 1 base of germline sequence and J loses 8 bases, and the interval between the two ends is 7 bases. The CDR3 starts with the cysteine, ends with the phenylalanine, and has 12 residues. Just the 36-base CDR3 DNA is kept, in frame starting at base 1. This clone was found a few times. Its antigen specificity is not known. Base quality data are lacking; no much larger clone is found one base away. Library generation was performed with the immunoSEQ multiplex PCR assay. For the multiplex PCR, a mixture combining 60 forward primers for TCR Vbeta segments and 13 reverse primers for TCR Jbeta segments was used. The CDR3 region of rearranged TCR beta genes was amplified from genomic DNA with a multiplex PCR assay. On the Illumina HiSeq System, the amplified TCR beta libraries were sequenced as 87-base-pair reads. Turning to the authors' computational methods: Across the 600 to 700 repertoires, a later analysis counted some 80 million unique TCR beta chains, some 11 million of which were shared by at least two donors. A nearest-neighbor algorithm error-corrected the raw reads and collapsed the reads into unique sequences, merging closely related sequences to remove PCR and sequencing errors. V, D and J gene segments were assigned by aligning CDR3 sequences to IMGT reference sequences. For a sequence to be retained, a match of at least six nucleotides to both a V gene segment and a J gene segment was required. A rearrangement was called productive if the CDR3 had no stop codons and remained in frame with V and J, and every other rearrangement was called non-productive. CDR3 was defined according to IMGT convention as the region running from the second conserved V-encoded cysteine to the conserved J-encoded phenylalanine. In an earlier analysis of just under 600 of the donors, sequences lacking an unambiguous match to a single V gene segment were excluded. In an earlier analysis of several hundred of the donors, a V segment was called functional when productive rearrangements were above 56.7%, and segregating when the standard deviation between donors exceeded 5%. A statistical classification framework was developed to diagnose cytomegalovirus status using the catalog of TCR beta chain sequences. A later analysis assigned V and J genes by comparing TCR nucleotide sequences with IMGT/GENE-DB human TR gene sequences. Using the TCRdist pipeline, a later analysis assigned CDR3 sequences along with most-parsimonious VDJ recombination scenarios. A later analysis defined each TCR beta chain by its CDR3 amino acid sequence plus V-gene family, and excluded reads lacking a unique V-gene family. To address suspected cross-contamination and a sequencing artifact, a later analysis removed around 590 highly shared, low-generation-probability nucleotide sequences. In a later analysis, a clonal expansion index was calculated for each public chain from normalized within-repertoire ranks of inferred template counts. A later analysis computed generation probabilities with a VDJ recombination model fitted to out-of-frame rearrangements, and checked the results against IGoR. Hypergeometric tests were used in a later analysis to score TCR-TCR, TCR-HLA and TCR-CMV co-occurrence, with a repertoire-size bias correction applied to the TCR pairs. To estimate false discovery rates, a later analysis permuted the HLA or CMV assignments 20 times. In a later analysis, co-occurring TCRs were grouped with DBSCAN, and TCRdist sequence similarity was added when clustering was performed within HLA-allele-positive subsets. For co-occurrence clustering, repertoires with fewer than 30,000 or more than 120,000 public chains were excluded, along with roughly 5 repertoires with anomalous nucleotide sharing. TCRdb obtained this table from immuneACCESS and retained in-frame rearrangements with V and J assigned. These tables miss some clones; where compared with another copy, unresolved V genes account for less than half of the shortfall, and the remainder is unexplained. V, J and clone size were drawn from that table, and D and trimming were deduced from the DNA. Within this sample are tens of thousands of clones, with 10% of them counted one time only. Over 20% of the sample is held by the ten biggest clonotypes.

What the work shows at the level of the full study, not this receptor alone: A further reported finding was that TCR beta sequences accurately predicted the HLA-A and HLA-B alleles for most subjects in the first cohort. A later analysis found that most CMV-associated TCR beta chains appeared HLA-restricted, with HLA associations seemingly driven largely by CMV exposure. Compared with equally common non-associated chains, HLA-associated TCR beta chains in a later analysis were more clonally expanded and had lower generation probabilities. For the cohort, immune exposure information was limited to CMV serostatus. In a later analysis, 16,951 TCR beta sequences were associated with specific HLA alleles at a false discovery rate of 0.05. The classifier was reported to diagnose cytomegalovirus status with high specificity and sensitivity in both the original and validation cohorts. When HLA alleles, especially DR and DQ, strongly co-occurred, attributing TCR associations to individual alleles was difficult. Presence/absence analyses assumed roughly uniform sequencing depth across donors, an assumption that may not hold. In a later analysis, TCR association rates were found to vary across HLA loci, with the most associated TCRs seen for DRB1 alleles and the fewest for HLA-C alleles. Because counts were too low, roughly 17 rarely observed V segments, including chromosome 9 orphons, were left out of the earlier analysis of approximately 580 of the donors. Several of the top co-occurrence clusters appeared to be linked to parvovirus B19, influenza, CMV and Epstein-Barr virus, according to a later analysis. Most TCR sequences were seen in very few donors, while some public TCRs were found in many individuals. Some IMGT-functional V segments, including TRBV6-2 and TRBV6-3, could not be told apart with the 87-base-pair reads, so those segments were excluded. In the study, around 150 TCR beta chains were listed as associated with cytomegalovirus. Compared with the approximately 700-donor mean, donors in an Asian-associated ancestry cluster had fewer N-insertions in productive TCRs, according to a later genetic analysis. Three of the identified cytomegalovirus-associated TCR beta chains were confirmed in vitro to be specific for cytomegalovirus antigens. An earlier analysis of approximately 570 of the donors showed that most TCR beta V segments appeared in productive rearrangements either about 87% or about 30% of the time, which broadly matched IMGT annotations. It was suggested by the authors that the approach could potentially be generalized to other disease states and immunological phenotypes. A later genetic analysis associated a missense DCLRE1C variant with V-gene and J-gene trimming of TCR beta chains, and an independent cohort replicated the association. Correlated functional status among segregating V segments might be attributable to linkage disequilibrium, but an unknown experimental factor could not be ruled out. Because HLA typing was unavailable for some donors at each locus, only the typed subset was used in association tests. A cluster of highly shared sequence variants was judged likely to represent a technical artifact of the sequencing pipeline. In this cohort, only TCR beta chains were sequenced, and detectable features were limited by the absence of alpha or paired-chain data.

The cohort was made up of about 610 healthy bone marrow donors. Cohort members were all nominally healthy when sampled, although unrecorded immune exposures were likely present. The donor was CMV seropositive and belonged to the group of about 290 seropositive cohort members. Each donor provided a peripheral blood sample, and peripheral blood mononuclear cells were used for TCR beta sequencing. The Qiagen DNeasy Blood Extraction Kit was used to extract genomic DNA from the blood cell samples. The TCR sequence derives from a man between 60 and 70 years old in good health and CMV-seropositive. Source material: PBMCs. The chain links TRBV25-1 with TRBJ2-3, with the D gene too uncertain to name. The nucleotide sequence is given as TGTGCCAGCAGTGAATTTCAAGCTACGCAGTATTTT. This sequence encodes CASSEFQATQYF.